This T cell receptor (beta chain) was recovered during a study of glioma-infiltrating T cells after dendritic cell vaccination. Turning to the study itself: Treatment, given 2003 to 2012, was autologous tumor lysate-pulsed dendritic cell vaccination.

The PCR used 60 V beta and 13 J beta primers. TCRdb's copy holds only in-frame clones and misses some; the assay was immunoSEQ multiplex PCR. The sample holds around 90,000 clones, around three quarters seen once. The CDR3 extends over 17 amino acids. Trimming took 3 bases from V and 0 from J; bases not matched to a gene: 10. Germline loops: CDR1 SGHRS, CDR2 YFSETQ. The receptor was derived from a human donor with glioblastoma. The sequencing used blood, collected before dendritic cell vaccination. V usage is TRBV5-1 and J usage is TRBJ1-2, with 8 positions matching TRBD1. CDR3 protein: CASSSGQGESANYGYTF. The CDR3 DNA follows: TGCGCCAGCAGCTCTGGACAGGGTGAAAGCGCTAACTATGGCTACACCTTC.